The rows below give T cell receptor beta chains drawn from one sample of a study of cytomegalovirus exposure and HLA in healthy donors. TCRdb's table, derived via immunoSEQ multiplex PCR, lists solely in-frame clones and lacks some. In the table there are about 160,000 clones, around two thirds of which are singletons. Sequencing was performed on PBMCs. The receptors shown here come from a woman in her late teens or twenties in good health and CMV-seronegative. Both conserved end residues are part of each CDR3. The size field is filled for only some rows; it gives once, few, many or a size class.

clone_size: -; v_call: TRBV6-1; j_call: TRBJ2-1; cdr3_aa: CASSVAYRTSGGYEQFF
clone_size: -; v_call: TRBV29-1; j_call: TRBJ1-5; cdr3_aa: CSVSGVNSNQPQHF
clone_size: few; v_call: TRBV4-1; j_call: TRBJ2-3; cdr3_aa: CASSQGHFAGTDTQYF
clone_size: -; v_call: TRBV6-1; j_call: TRBJ1-4; cdr3_aa: CASSEAAGMNNEKLFF
clone_size: -; v_call: TRBV4-3; j_call: TRBJ1-2; cdr3_aa: CASSQEEAGTGGGYTF
clone_size: few; v_call: TRBV5-8; j_call: TRBJ2-3; cdr3_aa: CASSSRTGRTDTQYF
clone_size: few; v_call: TRBV11-3; j_call: TRBJ1-5; cdr3_aa: CASSCDRGRNQPQHF
clone_size: -; v_call: TRBV21-1; j_call: TRBJ2-5; cdr3_aa: CASTQIPTQYF
clone_size: few; v_call: TRBV27; j_call: TRBJ1-1; cdr3_aa: CASSSPGWNTEAFF
clone_size: once; v_call: TRBV7-6; j_call: TRBJ2-2; cdr3_aa: CASSLYDRANTGELFF
clone_size: -; v_call: TRBV7-3; j_call: TRBJ2-2; cdr3_aa: CASSLGGLAGTGELFF
clone_size: -; v_call: TRBV7-8; j_call: TRBJ2-6; cdr3_aa: CASSFLGEPGANVLTF
clone_size: -; v_call: TRBV2; j_call: TRBJ2-7; cdr3_aa: CASGPSDEQYF
clone_size: -; v_call: TRBV7-6; j_call: TRBJ2-3; cdr3_aa: CASSLGQSITDTQYF
clone_size: -; v_call: TRBV9; j_call: TRBJ2-1; cdr3_aa: CASSLRTLSYNEQFF
clone_size: -; v_call: TRBV4-3; j_call: -; cdr3_aa: CASSQEQQGSSYEQYF
clone_size: -; v_call: TRBV7-9; j_call: TRBJ2-4; cdr3_aa: CASSSTGTGQNSQYF
clone_size: -; v_call: TRBV29-1; j_call: TRBJ2-3; cdr3_aa: CSVYNGGPHTDTQYF
clone_size: few; v_call: TRBV5-1; j_call: TRBJ2-3; cdr3_aa: CASRRASGGTDTQYF
clone_size: -; v_call: TRBV19; j_call: TRBJ1-1; cdr3_aa: CASSPRELNTEAFF
clone_size: -; v_call: TRBV28; j_call: TRBJ2-7; cdr3_aa: CASRALTSQGNYEQYF
clone_size: -; v_call: TRBV25-1; j_call: TRBJ1-1; cdr3_aa: CASSEWRQQNTEAFF
clone_size: once; v_call: TRBV5-8; j_call: TRBJ1-2; cdr3_aa: CASSFAFTGTASGGYTF
clone_size: few; v_call: TRBV5-6; j_call: TRBJ1-1; cdr3_aa: CASSDSNTEAFF
clone_size: few; v_call: TRBV15; j_call: TRBJ1-1; cdr3_aa: CATSGTGATEAFF
clone_size: -; v_call: TRBV2; j_call: TRBJ2-1; cdr3_aa: CASSVAEAPHEQFF
clone_size: -; v_call: TRBV5-5; j_call: TRBJ1-1; cdr3_aa: CASTQSTEAFF
clone_size: -; v_call: TRBV4-1; j_call: TRBJ1-1; cdr3_aa: CASSQGPGTEAFF
clone_size: -; v_call: TRBV7-7; j_call: TRBJ2-5; cdr3_aa: CASTRGSGRLQETQYF
clone_size: -; v_call: TRBV15; j_call: TRBJ1-2; cdr3_aa: CATSRGGGDYGYTF
clone_size: once; v_call: TRBV20-1; j_call: TRBJ2-7; cdr3_aa: CSASPRFEQYF
clone_size: few; v_call: TRBV6-1; j_call: TRBJ1-2; cdr3_aa: CASSAQITAGYGYTF
clone_size: -; v_call: TRBV7-2; j_call: TRBJ2-1; cdr3_aa: CASSPTTGSRDEQFF
clone_size: -; v_call: TRBV13; j_call: TRBJ2-5; cdr3_aa: CASTLRELLETQYF
clone_size: -; v_call: TRBV5-1; j_call: TRBJ2-2; cdr3_aa: CASSPAGDNTGELFF
clone_size: -; v_call: TRBV18; j_call: TRBJ2-2; cdr3_aa: CASSPSRVGELFF
clone_size: -; v_call: TRBV7-8; j_call: TRBJ2-1; cdr3_aa: CASSLVGDRVSYNEQFF
clone_size: -; v_call: TRBV28; j_call: TRBJ2-5; cdr3_aa: CASSGLAGYKETQYF
clone_size: -; v_call: TRBV6-5; j_call: TRBJ1-1; cdr3_aa: CASSVGTVNTEAFF
clone_size: -; v_call: TRBV9; j_call: TRBJ1-4; cdr3_aa: CASSGGTTNEKLFF
clone_size: -; v_call: TRBV5-1; j_call: TRBJ1-5; cdr3_aa: CASSLDGDNQPQHF
clone_size: -; v_call: TRBV5-4; j_call: TRBJ1-2; cdr3_aa: CASSLAGGSRGYTF
clone_size: once; v_call: TRBV4-2; j_call: TRBJ2-5; cdr3_aa: CASSQDPRGGETQYF
clone_size: once; v_call: TRBV30; j_call: TRBJ1-1; cdr3_aa: CAWSVTENTEAFF
clone_size: -; v_call: TRBV5-6; j_call: TRBJ2-1; cdr3_aa: CASSGGLAGNEQFF
clone_size: -; v_call: TRBV7-9; j_call: TRBJ2-3; cdr3_aa: CASSPTRGSADTQYF
clone_size: few; v_call: TRBV6-1; j_call: TRBJ1-5; cdr3_aa: CASKSGEPQHF
clone_size: -; v_call: TRBV28; j_call: TRBJ1-1; cdr3_aa: CATRVRGTEAFF
clone_size: -; v_call: TRBV18; j_call: TRBJ1-4; cdr3_aa: CASSPPKGADEKLFF